A single sample gave rise to the 20 T cell receptor beta chains below, sequenced in a study of T cells in Graves' hyperthyroidism and ophthalmopathy. Researchers amplified the TCR beta CDR3 regions from RNA transcripts. HTBI primers were employed in a first-round RT-PCR of the TCR CDR3. Using its own MiXCR run on the multiplex PCR reads, TCRdb lists one record per CDR3 protein. The repertoire holds 550,000 to 600,000 distinct CDR3 sequences, with approximately 14% as singletons. Sequencing was carried out using blood. The origin of the receptors is a woman aged 18-29 years with Graves' ophthalmopathy.

The table lists this clonotype with many counts. The chain has TRBV3-1 and TRBJ2-5, with 7 bases fitting TRBD1. Trimming removed 2 bases from V and 2 bases from J; junction bases left unmatched: 5. The CDR3 runs to 15 residues. Germline V gene lookup returns CDR1 LGHDT and CDR2 YNNKEL (reference sequence). DNA of the CDR3: TGTGCCAGCAGCCAATACAGGGGTTCACAAGAGACCCAGTACTTC. The encoded protein is CASSQYRGSQETQYF.

This clonotype was counted a single time. This may stem from a read error, because a much larger clone lies one nucleotide away. V usage is TRBV20-1 and J usage is TRBJ1-6; D is ambiguous. The CDR3 loop spans 13 amino acids. Per germline, CDR1 DFQATT and CDR2 SNEGSKA (reference sequence). The CDR3: CSASGSYNSPPHF. In DNA, the CDR3 is TGCAGTGCCTCGGGTTCCTATAATTCACCCCCCCACTTT.

In its sample, this clonotype was seen many times. The chain is built from TRBV28 and TRBJ2-5; tentatively, D is TRBD2 (6 bases). V shed 2 bases and J shed 5 bases, with 21 bases lying between them. Looked up from germline, CDR1 is MDHEN and CDR2 is SYDVKM. The CDR3 loop spans 17 amino acids. The CDR3 bases are TGTGCCAGCAGTTTAGCCCTCCGACGGGGGAGTGGGGAGACCCAGTACTTC. Protein sequence: CASSLALRRGSGETQYF.

The rearrangement links TRBV7-9 to TRBJ2-5, with TRBD2 matching 10 bases. CDR3 length: 16 amino acids. Unmatched junction bases numbered 10, after V lost 5 bases and J lost 4 bases. Per germline, CDR1 SEHNR and CDR2 FQNEAQ (reference sequence). The CDR3 DNA reads as TGTGCCAGCAGCCAAGATGGGGCTAGCGGGAGAGAGACCCAGTACTTC. Translating it yields CASSQDGASGRETQYF. The whole variable domain, remainder taken from reference TRBV7-9 and TRBJ2-5, is DTGVSQNPRHKITKRGQNVTFRCDPISEHNRLYWYRQTLGQGPEFLTYFQNEAQLEKSRLLSDRFSAERPKGSFSTLEIQRTEQGDSAMYLCASSQDGASGRETQYFGPGTRLLVL.

This clonotype came up a few times. The chain joins TRBV7-8 to TRBJ2-1; D is perhaps TRBD1 or TRBD2 (6 bases each). From germline, CDR1 is SGHVS and CDR2 FQNEAQ. Between the trimmed V and J ends, which lost 3 bases and 0 bases, there was a span of 21 bases. The CDR3 contains 19 residues. DNA of the CDR3: TGTGCCAGCAGCTTCCCGGGGGCCTCCAGTTTAGGCTCCTACAATGAGCAGTTCTTC. It specifies CASSFPGASSLGSYNEQFF. Looking up the rest from reference TRBV7-8 and TRBJ2-1 gives the full variable domain: GAGVSQSPRYKVAKRGQDVALRCDPISGHVSLFWYQQALGQGPEFLTYFQNEAQLDKSGLPSDRFFAERPEGSVSTLKIQRTQQEDSAVYLCASSFPGASSLGSYNEQFFGPGTRLTVL.

The rearrangement uses TRBV20-1 and TRBJ2-1, with 8 bases lining up with TRBD2. This CDR3 is built from 17 residues. Germline V gene sequence: CDR1 DFQATT, CDR2 SNEGSKA (reference sequence). V lost 6 bases and J lost 14; bases outside the gene matches: 27. CDR3 sequence: CSADKIQTGLTGGPEFF. The CDR3 DNA reads as TGCAGTGCAGACAAGATCCAAACGGGACTAACGGGAGGGCCCGAGTTCTTC.

This rearrangement joins TRBV24-1 to TRBJ2-6, with unresolved D. Germline CDR1 reads KGHDR; CDR2 reads SFDVKD. There are 14 residues in the CDR3. V gave up 5 bases and J gave up 4 bases, with 8 bases separating them. The CDR3 DNA is TGTGCCACCAGTGGGACGTCCGGGGCCAACGTCCTGACTTTC. Translation gives CATSGTSGANVLTF.

This clonotype was picked up many times. V gene TRBV27 combines with J gene TRBJ2-7; TRBD2 aligns across 7 bases. Trimming removed 3 bases from V and 2 bases from J; junction bases left unmatched: 16. The length of the CDR3 is 18 residues. Germline values: CDR1 MNHEY, CDR2 SMNVEV (reference sequence). The CDR3 loop reads CASSLHLPVRGSPYEQYF. The CDR3 nucleotides read TGTGCCAGCAGTTTGCATCTCCCGGTTCGCGGGAGCCCCTACGAGCAGTACTTC.

At least ten counts were recorded for this clonotype. J is TRBJ2-7 and V is TRBV7-2; 9 positions match TRBD1. Germline trimming cut 5 bases from V and 2 bases from J; bases unmatched to any gene: 10. Per the germline V gene, CDR1 is SGHTA and CDR2 is FQGNSA. The CDR3 spans 16 residues. The CDR3 loop reads CASSPRQGVPAYEQYF. CDR3 in DNA: TGTGCCAGCAGCCCGAGACAGGGGGTACCAGCCTACGAGCAGTACTTC.

This clonotype was observed many times. The V gene is TRBV20-1, the J gene TRBJ2-5; perhaps TRBD1 as D (6 bases). Germline CDR1 and CDR2: DFQATT and SNEGSKA (reference sequence). The V and J ends lost 0 bases and 4 bases respectively, with 12 bases between them. CDR3 size: 14 residues. The CDR3 reads CSARDGQYGETQYF. CDR3 nucleotide sequence: TGCAGTGCTAGAGATGGACAGTATGGAGAGACCCAGTACTTC.

This clonotype was found a few times. The chain recombines TRBV4-1 with TRBJ1-5; D remains unclear. Looked up from germline, CDR1 is MGHRA and CDR2 is YSYEKL. This CDR3 is 13 amino acids long. V lost 7 bases, J lost 2 bases, and 9 bases lay in between. The CDR3, as DNA: TGCGCCAGCAAAGGGCTGGGCAATCAGCCCCAGCATTTT. Its translation is CASKGLGNQPQHF.

This clonotype came up a few times. The CDR3 sequence: CASSSRGGSQHF. The CDR3 DNA sequence: TGTGCCAGCAGCTCCAGGGGGGGGTCCCAGCATTTT. This chain links TRBV7-9 with TRBJ1-5, with 7 bases lining up with TRBD1. The J segment lost 11 bases and the V segment lost 4 bases, leaving 5 bases of the junction unmatched. The CDR3 has 12 amino acids. Germline V CDR1 and CDR2: SEHNR, FQNEAQ (reference sequence).

The genes are TRBV7-9 and TRBJ2-4; 16 nucleotides align to TRBD2. Germline CDR1 and CDR2: SEHNR and FQNEAQ (reference sequence). With V trimmed by 5 bases and J by 3 bases, 13 bases remained unmatched. The CDR3 has 20 residues. This CDR3 is CASSASSGTSGREFKNIQYF. CDR3 sequence (DNA): TGTGCCAGCAGCGCCTCCTCCGGGACTAGCGGGAGGGAATTCAAAAACATTCAGTACTTC.

This clonotype showed up many times. The rearrangement links TRBV30 to TRBJ2-7; TRBD2 is a possible D gene (6 bases). The CDR3 contains 13 residues. In germline, CDR1 is GTSNPN, CDR2 SVGIG (reference sequence). V was trimmed by 1 base and J by 3 bases, leaving 10 bases between them. CDR3 nucleotide sequence: TGTGCCTGGAGTGAGAGGGGAGGCTACGAGCAGTACTTC. Protein product: CAWSERGGYEQYF.

V is TRBV3-1 and J is TRBJ1-1, with D tentatively TRBD1 (5 bases). The CDR3 contains 13 residues. The germline CDR1 and CDR2 sequences are LGHDT and YNNKEL (reference sequence). Deletions cut 6 bases from V and 7 bases from J, with 15 bases between. The CDR3 DNA reads TGTGCCAGCAGTTTAGTCGGGCAGGGTGAAGCTTTCTTT. Translation gives CASSLVGQGEAFF.

This clonotype was counted at least ten times. The chain employs TRBV28 and TRBJ2-7; D remains ambiguous. V was cut by 3 bases and J by 0 bases, with 6 bases left in between. This CDR3 region has 13 residues. Germline V gene lookup returns CDR1 MDHEN and CDR2 SYDVKM. DNA for the CDR3: TGTGCCAGCAGTTTGAAGATCTCCTACGAGCAGTACTTC. Its protein is CASSLKISYEQYF.

This clonotype was found a few times. V is TRBV7-9 and J is TRBJ1-1; D may be TRBD1 (5 bases). Germline CDR1 SEHNR, CDR2 FQNEAQ (reference sequence). Trimming took 5 bases from V and 5 from J, leaving 18 bases between them. The CDR3 is 15 residues long. The CDR3 protein is CASSRSLGGGTEAFF. CDR3 nucleotides: TGTGCCAGCAGCCGATCATTGGGCGGGGGAACTGAAGCTTTCTTT. The whole variable domain, remainder taken from reference TRBV7-9 and TRBJ1-1, is DTGVSQNPRHKITKRGQNVTFRCDPISEHNRLYWYRQTLGQGPEFLTYFQNEAQLEKSRLLSDRFSAERPKGSFSTLEIQRTEQGDSAMYLCASSRSLGGGTEAFFGQGTRLTVV.

Regarding this clonotype: This may be a read error: a much more frequent sequence differs by one nucleotide. This rearrangement joins TRBV12-3 or TRBV12-4 to TRBJ1-1; D not certain. The CDR3 has 14 amino acids. CDR3 nucleotide sequence: TGTACCAGCAGTTCTGGCATCAAAAGATTTGAAGCTTTCTTT. Protein: CTSSSGIKRFEAFF.

This clonotype was detected ten times or more. The chain has TRBV7-2 and TRBJ2-1; 10 bases align to TRBD2. CDR1 and CDR2 (germline): SGHTA, FQGNSA. V lost 1 base and J lost 6; bases outside the gene matches: 6. The CDR3 is made up of 16 amino acids. CDR3 nucleotides: TGTGCCAGCAGCTTAGGCGGACTAGCGGAGGTCAATGAGCAGTTCTTC. Translating it yields CASSLGGLAEVNEQFF.

This rearrangement joins TRBV5-1 to TRBJ2-6; D gene ambiguous. Germline loops: CDR1 SGHRS, CDR2 YFSETQ. Trimming took off 0 bases at V and 1 base at J, with 5 bases between the two ends. This CDR3 comprises 15 residues. CDR3 residues: CASSLEWSGANVLTF. The CDR3 DNA reads TGCGCCAGCAGCTTGGAATGGTCTGGGGCCAACGTCCTGACTTTC.